Given below is one T cell receptor beta chain in context. What it binds is not known. Some clones are missing from TCRdb's copy, which holds only in-frame ones; the method was immunoSEQ multiplex PCR. The sample shows over 15,000 clones, approximately 80% of them seen only once. The data were taken from a study of T cell clones after liver transplantation. Study-wide background: Immunosuppression withdrawal was tried within 2 years after liver transplantation in this trial. Tolerant meant at least one year fully off immunosuppression without liver enzymes above twice normal. Overall study findings and caveats: Migration into the graft, not deletion, may explain lost graft donor-reactive T cells. The donor-reactive repertoire was only partly measurable in a couple of subjects, lacking donor cells.

V was pared by 7 bases and J by 0 bases, with 17 bases between. This CDR3 spans 15 amino acids. CDR1 SGHKS and CDR2 YYEKEE come from the germline V gene (reference sequence). The chain joins TRBV5-5 to TRBJ2-7, with TRBD2 as a possible D gene (6 bases). The TCR comes from a human patient who received a liver transplant. Some T cells may possibly be graft donor cells. The sequencing used CD8+ T cells from blood, collected 48 months after liver transplant. The CDR3 DNA sequence: TGTGCCAGCCTCCGGACTCTGGGGGGCTCCTACGAGCAGTACTTC. Protein product: CASLRTLGGSYEQYF.